Below, one T cell receptor beta chain is given with its context. This entry comes from a study of T cell changes during pregnancy in multiple sclerosis. This table comes from immunoSEQ multiplex PCR, and its TCRdb copy is limited to in-frame clones, with some not included. The sample shows approximately 59,000 clones, approximately 89% of them seen only once. Germline V lookup: CDR1 MDHEN, CDR2 SYDVKM. Trimming removed 4 bases at V and 4 bases at J, with 23 bases between. The CDR3 runs to 18 residues. This receptor was identified in a female donor in good health, enrolled as a control in a pregnancy study. The rearrangement uses TRBV28 and TRBJ1-3; D is undetermined. The source material was peripheral blood, sampled in the third trimester of pregnancy. The CDR3 sequence is CASSSGLNGGQEGNTIYF. CDR3 in DNA: TGTGCCAGCAGTTCAGGTCTTAATGGCGGGCAGGAAGGAAACACCATATATTTT.